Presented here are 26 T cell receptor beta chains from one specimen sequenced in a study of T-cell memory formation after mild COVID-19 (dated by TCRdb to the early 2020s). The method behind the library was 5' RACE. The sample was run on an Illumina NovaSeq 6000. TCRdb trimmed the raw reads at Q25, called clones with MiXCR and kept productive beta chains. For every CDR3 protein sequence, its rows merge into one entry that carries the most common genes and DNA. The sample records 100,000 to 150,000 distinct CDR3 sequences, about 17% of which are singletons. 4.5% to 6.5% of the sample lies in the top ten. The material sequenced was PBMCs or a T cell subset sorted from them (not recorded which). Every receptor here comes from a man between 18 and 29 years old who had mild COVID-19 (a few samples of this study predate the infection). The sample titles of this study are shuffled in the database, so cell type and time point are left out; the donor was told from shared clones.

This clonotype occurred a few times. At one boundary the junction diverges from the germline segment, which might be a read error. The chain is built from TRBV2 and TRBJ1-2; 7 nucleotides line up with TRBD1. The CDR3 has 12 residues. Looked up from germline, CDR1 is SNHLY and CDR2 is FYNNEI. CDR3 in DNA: TGTGCCAGCAGGCTCCCGGGACAGCTACTATCCTTC. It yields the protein CASRLPGQLLSF.

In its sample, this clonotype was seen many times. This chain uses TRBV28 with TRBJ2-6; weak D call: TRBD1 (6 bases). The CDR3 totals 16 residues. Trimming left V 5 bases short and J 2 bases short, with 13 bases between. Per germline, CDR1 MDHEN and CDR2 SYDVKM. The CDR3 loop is CASSIPPGAGANVLTF. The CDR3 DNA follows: TGTGCCAGCAGTATCCCCCCAGGGGCTGGGGCCAACGTCCTGACTTTC.

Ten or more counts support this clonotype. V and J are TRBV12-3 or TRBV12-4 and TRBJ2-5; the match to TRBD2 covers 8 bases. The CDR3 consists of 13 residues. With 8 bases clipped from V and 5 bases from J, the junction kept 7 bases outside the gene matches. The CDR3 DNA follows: TGTGCCAGCTACCGGGGGGGGTCCGAGACCCAGTACTTC. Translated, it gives CASYRGGSETQYF.

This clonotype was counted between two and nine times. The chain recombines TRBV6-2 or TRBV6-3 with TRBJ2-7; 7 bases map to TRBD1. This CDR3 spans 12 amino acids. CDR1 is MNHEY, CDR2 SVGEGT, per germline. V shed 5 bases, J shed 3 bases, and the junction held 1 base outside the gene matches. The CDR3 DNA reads TGTGCCAGCAGTGACAGGGTCTACGAGCAGTACGTC. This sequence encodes CASSDRVYEQYV.

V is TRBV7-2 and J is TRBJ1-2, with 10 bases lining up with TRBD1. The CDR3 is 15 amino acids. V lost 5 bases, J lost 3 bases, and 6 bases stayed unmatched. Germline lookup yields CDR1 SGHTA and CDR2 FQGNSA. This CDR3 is CASSEATGGDYGYTF. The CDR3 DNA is TGTGCCAGCAGCGAAGCGACAGGGGGCGACTATGGCTACACCTTC.

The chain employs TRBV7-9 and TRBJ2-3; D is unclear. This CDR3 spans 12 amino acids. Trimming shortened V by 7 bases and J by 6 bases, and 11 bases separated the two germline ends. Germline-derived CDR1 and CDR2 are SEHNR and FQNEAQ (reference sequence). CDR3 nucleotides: TGTGCCAGCACCCAGACCAGGGATACGCAGTATTTT. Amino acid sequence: CASTQTRDTQYF.

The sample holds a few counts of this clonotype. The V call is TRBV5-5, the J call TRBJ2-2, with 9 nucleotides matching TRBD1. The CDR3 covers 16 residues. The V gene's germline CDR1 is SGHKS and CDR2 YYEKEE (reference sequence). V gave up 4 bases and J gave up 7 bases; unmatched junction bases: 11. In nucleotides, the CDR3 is TGTGCCAGCAGCCCTCCGGCACAGGGGGCGGTCGGGGAGCTGTTTTTT. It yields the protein CASSPPAQGAVGELFF.

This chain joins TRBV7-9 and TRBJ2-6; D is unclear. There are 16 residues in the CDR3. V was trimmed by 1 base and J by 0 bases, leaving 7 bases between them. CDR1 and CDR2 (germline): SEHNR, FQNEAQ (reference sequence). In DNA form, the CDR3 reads TGTGCCAGCAGCTTAGTCCCCCTCTCTGGGGCCAACGTCCTGACTTTC. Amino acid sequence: CASSLVPLSGANVLTF.

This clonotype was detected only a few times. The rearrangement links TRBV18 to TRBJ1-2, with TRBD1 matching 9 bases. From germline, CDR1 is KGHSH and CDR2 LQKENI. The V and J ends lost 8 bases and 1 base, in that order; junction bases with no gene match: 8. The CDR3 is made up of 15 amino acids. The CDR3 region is CASEPGTGSNYGYTF. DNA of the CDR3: TGTGCCAGCGAACCGGGGACAGGGAGTAACTATGGCTACACCTTC.

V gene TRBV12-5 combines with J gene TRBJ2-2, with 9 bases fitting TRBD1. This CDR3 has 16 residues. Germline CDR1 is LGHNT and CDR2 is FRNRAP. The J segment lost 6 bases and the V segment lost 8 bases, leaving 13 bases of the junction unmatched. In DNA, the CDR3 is TGTGCTAGTTCTGTCGGAGTTCGGGACAGGGCCGGGGAGCTGTTTTTT. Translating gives CASSVGVRDRAGELFF.

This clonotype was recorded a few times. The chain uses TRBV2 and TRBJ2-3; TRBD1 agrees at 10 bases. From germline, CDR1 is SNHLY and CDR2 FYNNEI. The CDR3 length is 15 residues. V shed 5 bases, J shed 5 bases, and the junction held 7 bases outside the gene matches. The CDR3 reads CASSPGTGAGDTQYF. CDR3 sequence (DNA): TGTGCCAGCAGTCCCGGGACAGGGGCGGGAGATACGCAGTATTTT.

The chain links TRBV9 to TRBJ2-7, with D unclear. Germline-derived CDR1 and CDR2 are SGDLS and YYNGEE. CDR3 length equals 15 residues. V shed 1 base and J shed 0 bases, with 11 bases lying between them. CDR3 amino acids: CASSVSTASSYEQYF. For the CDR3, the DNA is TGTGCCAGCAGCGTATCAACGGCGAGCTCCTACGAGCAGTACTTC. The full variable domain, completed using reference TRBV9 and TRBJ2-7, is DSGVTQTPKHLITATGQRVTLRCSPRSGDLSVYWYQQSLDQGLQFLIQYYNGEERAKGNILERFSAQQFPDLHSELNLSSLELGDSALYFCASSVSTASSYEQYFGPGTRLTVT.

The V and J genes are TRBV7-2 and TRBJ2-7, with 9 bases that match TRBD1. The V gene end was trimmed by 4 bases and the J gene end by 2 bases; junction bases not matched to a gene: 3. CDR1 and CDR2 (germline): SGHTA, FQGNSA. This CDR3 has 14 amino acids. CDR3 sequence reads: CASSSDRGAYEQYF. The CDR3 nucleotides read TGTGCCAGCAGCTCCGACAGGGGGGCCTACGAGCAGTACTTC.

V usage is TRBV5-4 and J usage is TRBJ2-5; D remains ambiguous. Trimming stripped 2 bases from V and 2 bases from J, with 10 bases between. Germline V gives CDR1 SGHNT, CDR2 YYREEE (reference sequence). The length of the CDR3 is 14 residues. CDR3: CASSFRAVQETQYF. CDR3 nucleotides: TGTGCCAGCAGCTTCCGGGCGGTACAAGAGACCCAGTACTTC. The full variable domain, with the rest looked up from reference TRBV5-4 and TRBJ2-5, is ETGVTQSPTHLIKTRGQQVTLRCSSQSGHNTVSWYQQALGQGPQFIFQYYREEENGRGNFPPRFSGLQFPNYSSELNVNALELDDSALYLCASSFRAVQETQYFGPGTRLLVL.

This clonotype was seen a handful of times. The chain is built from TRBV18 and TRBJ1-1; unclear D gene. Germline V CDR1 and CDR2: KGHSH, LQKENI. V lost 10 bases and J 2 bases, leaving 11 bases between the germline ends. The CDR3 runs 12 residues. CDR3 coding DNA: TGTGCCACCTCCGCCATCAACACTGAAGCTTTCTTT. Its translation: CATSAINTEAFF.

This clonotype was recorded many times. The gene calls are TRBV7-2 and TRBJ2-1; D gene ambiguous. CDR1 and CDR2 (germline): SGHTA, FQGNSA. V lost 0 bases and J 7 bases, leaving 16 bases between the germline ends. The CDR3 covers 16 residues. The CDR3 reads CASSLARLEGENEQFF. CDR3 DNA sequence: TGTGCCAGCAGCTTAGCCCGTCTAGAAGGTGAGAATGAGCAGTTCTTC.

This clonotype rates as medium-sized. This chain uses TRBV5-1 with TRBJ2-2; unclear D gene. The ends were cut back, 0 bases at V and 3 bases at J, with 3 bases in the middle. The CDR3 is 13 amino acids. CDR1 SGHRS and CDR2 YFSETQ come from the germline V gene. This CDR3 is CASSLDHTGELFF. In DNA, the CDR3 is TGCGCCAGCAGCTTGGATCACACCGGGGAGCTGTTTTTT.

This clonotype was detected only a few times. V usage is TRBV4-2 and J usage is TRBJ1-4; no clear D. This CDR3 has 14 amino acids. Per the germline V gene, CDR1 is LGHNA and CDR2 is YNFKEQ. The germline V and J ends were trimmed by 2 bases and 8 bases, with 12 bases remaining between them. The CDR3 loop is CASSQPGSGEKLFF. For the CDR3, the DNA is TGTGCCAGCAGCCAACCGGGGAGTGGAGAAAAACTGTTTTTT.

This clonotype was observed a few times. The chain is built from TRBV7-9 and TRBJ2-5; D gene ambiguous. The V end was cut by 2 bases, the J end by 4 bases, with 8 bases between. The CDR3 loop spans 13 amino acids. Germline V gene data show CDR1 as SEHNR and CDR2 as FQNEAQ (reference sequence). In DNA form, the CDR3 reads TGTGCCAGCAGCTTAATCACTGGAGAGACCCAGTACTTC. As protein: CASSLITGETQYF.

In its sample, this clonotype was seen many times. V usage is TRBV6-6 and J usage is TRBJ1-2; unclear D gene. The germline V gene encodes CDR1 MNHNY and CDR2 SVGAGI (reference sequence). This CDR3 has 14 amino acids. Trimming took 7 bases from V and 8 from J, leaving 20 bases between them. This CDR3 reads CASTPRPGRSGYTF. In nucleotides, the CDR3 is TGTGCCAGCACCCCTAGGCCCGGAAGGAGCGGCTACACCTTC.

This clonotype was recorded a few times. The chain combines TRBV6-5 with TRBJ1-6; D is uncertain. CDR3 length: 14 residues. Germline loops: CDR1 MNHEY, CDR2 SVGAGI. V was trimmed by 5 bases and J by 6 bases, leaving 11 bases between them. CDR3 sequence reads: CASSTGPRNSPLHF. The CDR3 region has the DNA TGTGCCAGCAGTACCGGACCCCGTAATTCACCCCTCCACTTT.

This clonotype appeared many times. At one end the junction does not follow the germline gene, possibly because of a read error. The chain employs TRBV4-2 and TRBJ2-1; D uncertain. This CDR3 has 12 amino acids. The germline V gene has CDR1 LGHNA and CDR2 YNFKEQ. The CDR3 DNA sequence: TGTGCCAGCAGCCAAGACGGGCGGCAGGAAGTCTTC. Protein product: CASSQDGRQEVF.

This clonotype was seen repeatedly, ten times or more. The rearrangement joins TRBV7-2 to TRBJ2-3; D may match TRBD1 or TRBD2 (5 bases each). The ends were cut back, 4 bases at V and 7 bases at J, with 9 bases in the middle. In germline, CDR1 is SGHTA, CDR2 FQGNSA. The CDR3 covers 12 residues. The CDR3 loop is CASSSGAYTQYF. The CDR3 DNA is TGTGCCAGCAGCTCCGGGGCTTATACGCAGTATTTT.

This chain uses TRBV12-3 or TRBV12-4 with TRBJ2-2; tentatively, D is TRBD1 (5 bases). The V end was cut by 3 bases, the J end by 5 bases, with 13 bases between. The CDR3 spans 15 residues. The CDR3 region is CASSLGRVITGELFF. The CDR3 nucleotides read TGTGCCAGCAGTTTGGGCAGGGTGATAACCGGGGAGCTGTTTTTT.

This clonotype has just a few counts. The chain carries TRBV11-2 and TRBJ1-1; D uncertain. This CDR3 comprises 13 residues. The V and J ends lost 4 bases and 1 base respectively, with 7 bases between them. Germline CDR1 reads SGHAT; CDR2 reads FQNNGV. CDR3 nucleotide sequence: TGTGCCAGCAGCTATTGGACGAACACTGAAGCTTTCTTT. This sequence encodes CASSYWTNTEAFF.

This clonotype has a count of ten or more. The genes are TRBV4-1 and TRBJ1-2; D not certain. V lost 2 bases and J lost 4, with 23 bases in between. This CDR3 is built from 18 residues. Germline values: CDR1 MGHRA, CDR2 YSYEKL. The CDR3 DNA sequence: TGCGCCAGCAGCCAAACGTACCCTCAGGTGCTAGTTGGCTATGGCTACACCTTC. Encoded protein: CASSQTYPQVLVGYGYTF.